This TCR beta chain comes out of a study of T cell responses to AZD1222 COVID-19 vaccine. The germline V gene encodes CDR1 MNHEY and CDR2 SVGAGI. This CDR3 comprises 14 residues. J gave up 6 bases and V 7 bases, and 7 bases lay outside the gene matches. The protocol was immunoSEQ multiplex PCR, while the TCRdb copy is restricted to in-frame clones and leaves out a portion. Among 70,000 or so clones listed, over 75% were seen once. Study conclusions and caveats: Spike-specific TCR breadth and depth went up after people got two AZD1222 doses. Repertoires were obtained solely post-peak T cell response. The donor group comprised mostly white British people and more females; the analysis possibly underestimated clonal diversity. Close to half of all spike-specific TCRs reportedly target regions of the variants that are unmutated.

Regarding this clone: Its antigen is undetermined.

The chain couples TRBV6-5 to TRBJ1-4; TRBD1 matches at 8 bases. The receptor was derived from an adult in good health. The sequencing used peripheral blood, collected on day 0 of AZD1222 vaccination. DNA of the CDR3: TGTGCCAGCATCTTCACAGGGGGTTATGAAAAACTGTTTTTT. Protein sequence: CASIFTGGYEKLFF.